These 9 T cell receptor beta chains were sequenced from one sample in a study of shared clonotypes between healthy human individuals. Only CD45RO-negative cells positively selected for CCR7 counted as naive CD8 cells, so terminally differentiated effector memory CD45RA+ cells were excluded. The repertoire was sequenced with immunoSEQ multiplex PCR; TCRdb's copy has only in-frame clones and lacks some. This sample has hundreds of thousands of clones, with roughly 98% found just once. Material for sequencing was naive CD8+ T cells sorted from blood. The receptors were gathered from a man between 25 and 39 years old in good health.

This clone was picked up one time. Germline is not matched at one junction end, which may reflect a read error. V gene TRBV7-9 combines with J gene TRBJ1-1; D is unclear. The CDR3 extends over 12 amino acids. Germline V gene sequence: CDR1 SEHNR, CDR2 FQNEAQ (reference sequence). CDR3 sequence: CASGFRGTEAFF. CDR3 in DNA: TGTGCCAGCGGCTTTCGAGGGACTGAAGCTTTCTTT.

This clone is a singleton in its sample. The J gene is TRBJ2-5, the V gene TRBV6-5; D not certain. The CDR3 is made up of 11 amino acids. The germline V and J ends were trimmed by 2 bases and 5 bases, with 3 bases remaining between them. Germline lookup yields CDR1 MNHEY and CDR2 SVGAGI. CDR3 bases: TGTGCCAGCAGTTACATGGAGACCCAGTACTTC. It specifies CASSYMETQYF.

The chain combines TRBV4-3 with TRBJ2-7; 9 nucleotides agree with TRBD2. This CDR3 contains 15 residues. Germline CDR1 and CDR2: LGHNA and YSLEER. The V segment lost 2 bases and the J segment 2 bases; nucleotides outside the gene matches: 4. In DNA, the CDR3 is TGCGCCAGCAGCCAATCCCCTAGCGGGACCTACGAGCAGTACTTC. Its translation is CASSQSPSGTYEQYF.

V usage is TRBV6-1 and J usage is TRBJ2-7, with 15 bases identical to TRBD2. V shed 10 bases, J shed 6 bases, and the junction held 4 bases outside the gene matches. Per germline, CDR1 MNHNS and CDR2 SASEGT. The CDR3 is made up of 13 amino acids. CDR3 nucleotides: TGTGCCATCAGGACTAGCGGGGGGGTCGAGCAGTACTTC. Its translation is CAIRTSGGVEQYF.

The rearrangement uses TRBV2 and TRBJ2-2, with 16 bases identical to TRBD2. With V trimmed by 5 bases and J by 1 base, 10 bases remained unmatched. This CDR3 comprises 20 residues. Germline V CDR1 and CDR2: SNHLY, FYNNEI. CDR3 in DNA: TGTGCCAGCAGTAATCTGATGGGACTAGCGGGAGGGTTGAACACCGGGGAGCTGTTTTTT. This translates into CASSNLMGLAGGLNTGELFF.

The J gene is TRBJ2-3, the V gene TRBV14, with TRBD2 matching over 11 bases. Germline CDR1 is SGHDN and CDR2 is FVKESK. This CDR3 comprises 14 residues. Losses at the gene ends were 10 bases for V and 5 bases for J; bases not matched to a gene: 8. This chain's CDR3 is CATSLLAGGDTQYF. As DNA, the CDR3 is TGTGCCACCTCCCTCCTAGCGGGAGGAGATACGCAGTATTTT.

The chain joins TRBV10-3 to TRBJ1-2; TRBD1 matches at 7 bases. This CDR3 contains 16 residues. The V gene's germline CDR1 is ENHRY and CDR2 SYGVKD. V lost 3 bases to trimming and J lost 2 bases; unmatched junction nucleotides: 9. The CDR3 reads CAISEYGTDPNYGYTF. The CDR3 coding sequence is TGTGCCATCAGTGAATACGGGACAGACCCGAACTATGGCTACACCTTC.

The CDR3: CASSFVRRTTGETTQETQYF. In DNA form, the CDR3 reads TGTGCCAGCAGTTTTGTCCGACGGACGACAGGGGAAACCACCCAAGAGACCCAGTACTTC. The chain couples TRBV28 to TRBJ2-5, with TRBD1 matching over 8 bases. There are 20 residues in the CDR3. The germline CDR1 and CDR2 sequences are MDHEN and SYDVKM. The V gene end was trimmed by 3 bases and the J gene end by 1 base; junction bases not matched to a gene: 19.

The chain employs TRBV6-5 and TRBJ2-1; 11 nucleotides line up with TRBD2. In germline, CDR1 is MNHEY, CDR2 SVGAGI. Germline trimming cut 0 bases from V and 5 bases from J; bases unmatched to any gene: 3. This CDR3 is 16 amino acids long. Written as DNA, the CDR3 is TGTGCCAGCAGTTACTCGACTAGCGGGACCAACAATGAGCAGTTCTTC. Amino acid sequence: CASSYSTSGTNNEQFF.